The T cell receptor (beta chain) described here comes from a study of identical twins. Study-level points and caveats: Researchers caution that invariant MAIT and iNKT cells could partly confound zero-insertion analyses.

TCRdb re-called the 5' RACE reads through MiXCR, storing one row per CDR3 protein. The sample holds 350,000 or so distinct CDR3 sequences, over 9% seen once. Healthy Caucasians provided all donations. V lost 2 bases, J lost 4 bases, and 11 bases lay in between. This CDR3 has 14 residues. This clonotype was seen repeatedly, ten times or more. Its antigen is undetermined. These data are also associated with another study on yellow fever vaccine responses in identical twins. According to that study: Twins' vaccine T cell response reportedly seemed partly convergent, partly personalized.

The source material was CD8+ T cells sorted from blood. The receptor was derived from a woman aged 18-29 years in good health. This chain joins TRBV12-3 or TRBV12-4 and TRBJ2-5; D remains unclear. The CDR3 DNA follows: TGTGCCAGCAGTTTAAGTCCGCCACCAGAGACCCAGTACTTC. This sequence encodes CASSLSPPPETQYF.